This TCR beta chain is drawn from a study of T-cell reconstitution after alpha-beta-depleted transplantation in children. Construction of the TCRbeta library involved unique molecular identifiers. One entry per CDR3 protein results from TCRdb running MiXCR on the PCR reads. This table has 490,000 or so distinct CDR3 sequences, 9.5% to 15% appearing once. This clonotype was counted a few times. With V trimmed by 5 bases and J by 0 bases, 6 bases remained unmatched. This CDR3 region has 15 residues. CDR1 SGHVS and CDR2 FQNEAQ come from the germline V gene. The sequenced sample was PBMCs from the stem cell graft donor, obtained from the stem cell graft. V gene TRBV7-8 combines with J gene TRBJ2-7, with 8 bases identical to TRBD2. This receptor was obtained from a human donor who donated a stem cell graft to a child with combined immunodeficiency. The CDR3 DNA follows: TGTGCCAGCAGCCCAAGCGGGGGTGACTCCTACGAGCAGTACTTC. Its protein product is CASSPSGGDSYEQYF.